The present entry profiles one TCR beta chain with its context. This CDR3 has 15 amino acids. The germline V gene encodes CDR1 SNHLY and CDR2 FYNNEI. V trimming: 4 bases; J trimming: 3 bases; junction bases outside the gene matches: 9. This sample was included in a study of blood T cell repertoires in COVID-19. Study details: The United States, Italy and Spain supplied acute and convalescent COVID-19 samples.

In the original processing: For nucleated cells, counts were estimated from reference gene primer amplification. Assay: immunoSEQ multiplex PCR; the TCRdb copy retains only in-frame clones and omits some. Clone size and V and J calls were adopted from that table, with D and trimming inferred from the DNA. The sample consists of approximately 150,000 clones, 80% to 90% of them appearing once. The sequence was obtained from a man aged 55-75 years with active or convalescent COVID-19. What was sequenced was peripheral blood. This chain uses TRBV2 with TRBJ2-7; 7 bases align to TRBD2. Here the CDR3 DNA reads TGTGCCAGCAGTGCGGACGGCGGGGGTAACTACGAGCAGTACTTC. Translation: CASSADGGGNYEQYF.